The TCR beta chain under discussion was sequenced for a study of control samples from healthy donors and cancer patients. Trimming cost V 6 bases and J 9 bases, with 15 bases left between them. Germline CDR1 and CDR2: KGHSH and LQKENI. This CDR3 contains 14 residues. TCRdb's copy holds only in-frame clones and misses some; the assay was immunoSEQ multiplex PCR. Of approximately 140,000 clones listed, roughly 94% are singletons. The chain carries TRBV18 and TRBJ1-6, with D possibly TRBD1 on 5 matching bases. The sample comprised blood. This clonotype was sampled from a man aged 35 to 55 in good health. The CDR3 sequence: CASSAGDALSPLHF. CDR3 DNA sequence: TGTGCCAGCTCGGCCGGGGACGCCCTTTCACCCCTCCACTTT.